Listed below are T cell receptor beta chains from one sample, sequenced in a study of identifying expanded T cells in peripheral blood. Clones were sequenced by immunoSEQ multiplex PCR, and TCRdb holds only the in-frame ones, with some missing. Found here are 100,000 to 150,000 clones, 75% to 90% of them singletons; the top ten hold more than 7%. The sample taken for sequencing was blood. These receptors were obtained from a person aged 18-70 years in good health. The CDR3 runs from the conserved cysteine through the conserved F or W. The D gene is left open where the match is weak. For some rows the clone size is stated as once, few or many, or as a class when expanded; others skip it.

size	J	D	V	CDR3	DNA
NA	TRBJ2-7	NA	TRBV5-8	CASSLERGAYEQYF	TGTGCCAGCAGCTTGGAGAGGGGAGCCTACGAGCAGTACTTC
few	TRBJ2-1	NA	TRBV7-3	CASSPRGRNEQFF	TGTGCCAGCAGCCCCAGAGGGCGAAATGAGCAGTTCTTC
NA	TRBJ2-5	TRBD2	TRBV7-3	CASSQGTSGLETQYF	TGTGCCAGCAGCCAAGGGACTAGCGGACTCGAGACCCAGTACTTC
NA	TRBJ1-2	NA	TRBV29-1	CSVDQGAASYGYTF	TGCAGCGTCGATCAAGGGGCAGCCAGCTATGGCTACACCTTC
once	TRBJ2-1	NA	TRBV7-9	CASSLDRDNEQFF	TGTGCCAGCAGCTTGGATAGGGACAATGAGCAGTTCTTC
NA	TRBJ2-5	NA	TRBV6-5	CASSYWERETQYF	TGTGCCAGCAGTTACTGGGAGCGCGAGACCCAGTACTTC
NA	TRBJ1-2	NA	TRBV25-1	CASSEYTGQGGYGYTF	TGTGCCAGCAGTGAATATACAGGGCAGGGCGGCTATGGCTACACCTTC
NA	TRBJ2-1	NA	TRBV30	CAWNMWTDKVVVFF	TGTGCCTGGAATATGTGGACCGATAAAGTCGTTGTGTTCTTC
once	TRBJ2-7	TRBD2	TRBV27	CASSLISGRSYEQYF	TGTGCCAGCAGTTTGATCAGCGGGAGATCGTACGAGCAGTACTTC
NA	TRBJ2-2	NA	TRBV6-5	CASSYPRGQGGELFF	TGTGCCAGCAGTTACCCCCGGGGCCAGGGCGGGGAGCTGTTTTTT
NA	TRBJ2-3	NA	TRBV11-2	CAGSQGGSSQHTQYF	TGTGCCGGCAGTCAGGGGGGGTCCTCTCAACATACGCAGTATTTT
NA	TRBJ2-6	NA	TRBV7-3	CASSLGSGANVLTF	TGTGCCAGCAGCCTCGGCTCTGGGGCCAACGTCCTGACTTTC
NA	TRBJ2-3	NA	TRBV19	CASSVQGADTQYF	TGTGCCAGTAGTGTACAGGGTGCAGATACGCAGTATTTT
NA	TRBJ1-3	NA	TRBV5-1	CASSPTSGNTIYF	TGCGCCAGCAGCCCAACCTCTGGAAACACCATATATTTT
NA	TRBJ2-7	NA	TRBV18	CASSPDSFYEQYF	TGTGCCAGCTCGCCGGACAGTTTCTACGAGCAGTACTTC
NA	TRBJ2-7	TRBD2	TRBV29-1	CSVEVGGGGIFYEQYF	TGCAGCGTTGAGGTGGGTGGCGGGGGTATCTTCTACGAGCAGTACTTC
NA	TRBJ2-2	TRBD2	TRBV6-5	CASSPASGTTGELFF	TGTGCCAGCAGTCCCGCTAGCGGGACTACCGGGGAGCTGTTTTTT
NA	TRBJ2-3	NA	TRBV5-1	CASSPTRADTQYF	TGCGCCAGCAGCCCCACTAGAGCAGATACGCAGTATTTT
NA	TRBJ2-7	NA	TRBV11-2	CASSLEGTDNYEQYF	TGTGCCAGCAGCTTAGAAGGGACTGATAACTACGAGCAGTACTTC
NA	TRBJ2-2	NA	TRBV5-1	CASSLTTGNTGELFF	TGCGCCAGCAGCTTGACGACAGGGAACACCGGGGAGCTGTTTTTT
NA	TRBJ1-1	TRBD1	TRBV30	CAWSPGTADTEAFF	TGTGCCTGGAGTCCGGGGACAGCAGACACTGAAGCTTTCTTT
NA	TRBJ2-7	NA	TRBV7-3	CASSLRPDAYEQYF	TGTGCCAGCAGCTTAAGACCAGACGCCTACGAGCAGTACTTC
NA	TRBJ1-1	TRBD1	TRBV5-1	CASSVTGEGFTEAFF	TGCGCCAGCAGCGTGACAGGGGAAGGATTCACTGAAGCTTTCTTT
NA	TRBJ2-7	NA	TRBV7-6	CASSLGRAQGEQYF	TGTGCCAGCAGCTTAGGCCGGGCCCAGGGCGAGCAGTACTTC
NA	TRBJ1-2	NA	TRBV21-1	CASSGTRGLRGYTF	TGTGCCAGCAGCGGTACCAGGGGGCTACGTGGCTACACCTTC
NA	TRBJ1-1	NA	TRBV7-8	CASSAGPNTEAFF	TGTGCCAGCAGTGCCGGGCCGAACACTGAAGCTTTCTTT
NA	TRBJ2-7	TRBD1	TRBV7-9	CASSTGQGTYEQYF	TGTGCCAGCAGCACAGGACAGGGAACATACGAGCAGTACTTC
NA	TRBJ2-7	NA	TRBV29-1	CSVVGGLRSYEQYF	TGCAGCGTTGTGGGGGGTCTCCGATCCTACGAGCAGTACTTC
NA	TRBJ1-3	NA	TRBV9	CASSPGEGLPDSGNTIYF	TGTGCCAGCAGCCCAGGAGAGGGCCTCCCTGACTCTGGAAACACCATATATTTT
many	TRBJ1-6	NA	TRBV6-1	CASSVSGSPLHF	TGTGCCAGCAGTGTATCTGGTTCACCCCTCCACTTT
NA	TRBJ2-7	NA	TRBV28	CASSWMGGREQYF	TGTGCCAGCAGCTGGATGGGGGGCCGGGAGCAGTACTTC
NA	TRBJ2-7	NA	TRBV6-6	CASSSRLPEGYEQYF	TGTGCCAGCAGTTCCCGGCTACCCGAAGGGTACGAGCAGTACTTC
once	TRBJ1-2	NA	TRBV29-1	CSVGAGSKGYTF	TGCAGCGTTGGGGCAGGGTCGAAGGGCTACACCTTC
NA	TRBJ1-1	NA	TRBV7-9	CASSFTGNTEAFF	TGTGCCAGCAGCTTTACAGGGAACACTGAAGCTTTCTTT
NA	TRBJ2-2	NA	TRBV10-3	CAIRGDGDPGELFF	TGTGCCATCAGGGGCGACGGGGACCCCGGGGAGCTGTTTTTT
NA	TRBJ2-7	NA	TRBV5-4	CASSFSQEDSYEQYF	TGTGCCAGCAGCTTTTCGCAGGAAGACTCCTACGAGCAGTACTTC
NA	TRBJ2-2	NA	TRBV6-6	CASAGGALYTGELFF	TGTGCCAGCGCTGGGGGCGCACTCTACACCGGGGAGCTGTTTTTT
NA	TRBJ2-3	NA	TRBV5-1	CASSLPMSTDTQYF	TGCGCCAGCAGCTTGCCCATGAGCACAGATACGCAGTATTTT